Sequencing of this TCR beta chain was carried out in a study of beta chain features in type 1 diabetes. In all sorted populations, purity surpassed 95%. The trim removed 1 base at V and 3 bases at J, leaving 5 bases unmatched. Germline V CDR1 and CDR2: SEHNR, FQNEAQ (reference sequence). The CDR3 extends over 16 amino acids. Expressed TCRB transcripts got sequenced, as all isolated RNA was reverse transcribed. The assay was immunoSEQ multiplex PCR, and TCRdb's table has in-frame clones only and misses some. Counted here are more than 150,000 clones, 10% to 15% occurring once; the ten biggest clones make up 0.62%. This clone has more than one count but fewer than ten.

The specimen was central memory CD4+ T cells from blood. V usage is TRBV7-9 and J usage is TRBJ2-4, with 8 positions matching TRBD2. The clonotype originates from a woman aged 18-30 years in good health. CDR3 amino acids: CASSLGGAGGKNIQYF. In nucleotides, the CDR3 is TGTGCCAGCAGCTTAGGAGGCGCGGGAGGCAAAAACATTCAGTACTTC.